These 12 T cell receptor beta chains originate from one sample sequenced in a study of T-cell reconstitution after alpha-beta-depleted transplantation in children. The authors prepared the TCRbeta library with unique molecular identifiers. TCRdb re-derived calls from the PCR reads in MiXCR, one entry per CDR3 protein. The table lists fewer than 95,000 distinct CDR3 sequences, less than 15% of them singletons. Sequenced here: PBMCs from the stem cell graft donor, sampled from the stem cell graft. The receptors shown here come from a human donor who donated a stem cell graft to a child with inherited bone marrow failure.

The chain combines TRBV4-2 with TRBJ1-1; D may be TRBD1 (5 bases). CDR3 length: 12 amino acids. V shed 0 bases and J shed 8 bases, with 7 bases lying between them. The germline V gene has CDR1 LGHNA and CDR2 YNFKEQ. CDR3 protein: CASSQDGAEAFF. CDR3 nucleotides: TGTGCCAGCAGCCAAGATGGGGCGGAAGCTTTCTTT.

This clonotype was observed many times. The chain has TRBV5-1 and TRBJ2-1; D is perhaps TRBD1 (5 bases). Germline V gene sequence: CDR1 SGHRS, CDR2 YFSETQ. CDR3 length: 15 amino acids. Deletions cut 3 bases from V and 7 bases from J, with 17 bases between. This chain's CDR3 is CASSSGQLGRNEQFF. CDR3 DNA sequence: TGCGCCAGCAGCTCAGGACAACTCGGGCGGAATGAGCAGTTCTTC.

This clonotype appeared many times. The chain links TRBV28 to TRBJ2-5; D is ambiguous. The V gene lost 4 bases and the J gene lost 1 base, with 7 bases spanning the gap. The CDR3 extends over 13 amino acids. Germline V gene sequence: CDR1 MDHEN, CDR2 SYDVKM. Written as DNA, the CDR3 is TGTGCCAGCAGTTCCCCCCCCCAAGAGACCCAGTACTTC. Protein: CASSSPPQETQYF.

In this sample, this clonotype turned up many times. The rearrangement joins TRBV7-2 to TRBJ2-7, with TRBD1 matching over 10 bases. Germline CDR1 SGHTA, CDR2 FQGNSA. V gave up 4 bases and J gave up 1 base; unmatched junction bases: 4. CDR3 size: 15 residues. This chain's CDR3 is CASSYPGQGSYEQYF. CDR3 DNA: TGTGCCAGCAGCTACCCGGGACAGGGGTCCTACGAGCAGTACTTC.

This clonotype was seen repeatedly, ten times or more. The chain recombines TRBV7-3 with TRBJ1-1; D possibly corresponds to TRBD1 (6 bases). Trimming stripped 0 bases from V and 2 bases from J, with 13 bases between. This CDR3 comprises 16 residues. Germline CDR1 and CDR2: SGHTA and FQGTGA. CDR3 nucleotide sequence: TGTGCCAGCAGCTTAACCGCGATGACAGGAAACACTGAAGCTTTCTTT. It is translated as CASSLTAMTGNTEAFF.

This clonotype was recorded many times. The gene calls are TRBV7-2 and TRBJ1-5; D is perhaps TRBD1 (5 bases). Germline V gene sequence: CDR1 SGHTA, CDR2 FQGNSA. CDR3 length: 12 residues. V lost 5 bases, J lost 9 bases, and 11 bases lay in between. The CDR3 DNA reads TGTGCCAGCAGCGCTCCGGGGGGGCCCCAGCATTTT. Protein sequence: CASSAPGGPQHF.

This clonotype was detected many times. As DNA, the CDR3 is TGTGCCAGCAAATGGACTTTCACCGGGGAGCTGTTTTTT. Translated, it gives CASKWTFTGELFF. The chain carries TRBV7-2 and TRBJ2-2; possibly TRBD2 for D (5 bases). Trimming shortened V by 7 bases and J by 4 bases, and 10 bases separated the two germline ends. Per the germline V gene, CDR1 is SGHTA and CDR2 is FQGNSA. CDR3 length: 13 amino acids.

This clonotype has ten or more counts. The chain has TRBV7-2 and TRBJ2-3; 12 nucleotides line up with TRBD2. From germline, CDR1 is SGHTA and CDR2 FQGNSA. The CDR3 is 18 amino acids. The ends lost 1 base at V and 2 bases at J; junction bases unmatched: 7. This CDR3 is CASSLGGGLAGHTDTQYF. Here the CDR3 DNA reads TGTGCCAGCAGCTTAGGGGGTGGACTAGCGGGACACACAGATACGCAGTATTTT.

This clonotype was counted ten times or more. V usage is TRBV6-2 or TRBV6-3 and J usage is TRBJ2-7, with D hard to call. V was pared by 2 bases and J by 1 base, with 12 bases between. Looked up from germline, CDR1 is MNHEY and CDR2 is SVGEGT. CDR3 length: 15 residues. CDR3 nucleotides: TGTGCCAGCAGTTACGACCCGGGCAGGTCCTACGAGCAGTACTTC. Protein: CASSYDPGRSYEQYF.

This clonotype was seen a handful of times. The CDR3 region is CASSPSGSSYEQYF. The CDR3 DNA is TGCGCCAGCAGCCCTAGCGGGAGCAGCTACGAGCAGTACTTC. This chain links TRBV5-1 with TRBJ2-7; 10 positions agree with TRBD2. This CDR3 comprises 14 residues. The germline V gene encodes CDR1 SGHRS and CDR2 YFSETQ. The ends lost 4 bases at V and 3 bases at J; junction bases unmatched: 4.

This clonotype appeared many times. The rearrangement uses TRBV28 and TRBJ2-1, with 8 positions matching TRBD2. V was clipped by 8 bases and J by 5 bases; unmatched bases: 8. From germline, CDR1 is MDHEN and CDR2 SYDVKM. The CDR3 covers 14 residues. This CDR3 reads CASQSGSRNNEQFF. The CDR3 DNA sequence: TGTGCCAGCCAAAGCGGGAGCAGGAACAATGAGCAGTTCTTC.

The rearrangement uses TRBV29-1 and TRBJ1-1; maybe TRBD1 (5 bases). Germline loops: CDR1 SQVTM, CDR2 ANQGSEA. V lost 5 bases to trimming and J lost 6 bases, with 16 bases between them. The CDR3 is 13 residues long. CDR3: CSVQWGGDAEAFF. The DNA of the CDR3 is TGCAGCGTTCAATGGGGGGGGGACGCTGAAGCTTTCTTT.